Each of the 12 T cell receptor beta chains below was sequenced from the same sample in a study of shared clonotypes between healthy human individuals. The protocol was immunoSEQ multiplex PCR, while the TCRdb copy is restricted to in-frame clones and leaves out a portion. Seen here are a few million clones, just over 90% observed once, and the top ten hold under 0.15%. Sequenced material: naive CD4+ T cells sorted from blood. The subset denotes: CD45RA+ positively selected. The receptor set was obtained from a man aged 18 to 35 in good health.

The J gene is TRBJ2-3, the V gene TRBV7-9; D might be TRBD2 (6 bases). V was shortened by 5 bases and J by 1 base, with 16 bases between the two germline ends. The germline V gene encodes CDR1 SEHNR and CDR2 FQNEAQ (reference sequence). The CDR3 spans 16 residues. Written as DNA, the CDR3 is TGTGCCAGCAGCCTAATACTAGCATTAGGCACAGATACGCAGTATTTT. The encoded protein is CASSLILALGTDTQYF.

This chain uses TRBV30 with TRBJ2-7, with D tentatively TRBD1 (6 bases). The CDR3 has 15 residues. Germline values: CDR1 GTSNPN, CDR2 SVGIG (reference sequence). Trimming pared 3 bases from V and 0 bases from J, leaving 15 bases between. CDR3 region: CAWRVRDTSSYEQYF. In nucleotides, the CDR3 is TGTGCCTGGAGGGTCCGGGACACCTCCTCCTACGAGCAGTACTTC.

The CDR3 spells CASSPRTGFSGANVLTF. CDR3 DNA: TGTGCCAGCAGCCCACGAACAGGGTTCTCTGGGGCCAACGTCCTGACTTTC. This chain uses TRBV13 with TRBJ2-6; D possibly corresponds to TRBD1 (6 bases). Germline V gives CDR1 PRHDT, CDR2 FYEKMQ (reference sequence). V was clipped by 5 bases and J by 0 bases, with 14 bases between them. There are 17 residues in the CDR3.

The V call is TRBV2, the J call TRBJ2-1; 7 bases are a match to TRBD2. With 8 bases clipped from V and 4 bases from J, the junction kept 11 bases outside the gene matches. Germline-derived CDR1 and CDR2 are SNHLY and FYNNEI. The CDR3 length is 15 residues. The CDR3 DNA follows: TGTGCCAGCCGGACTGCCCGGGGGGAATACAATGAGCAGTTCTTC. It specifies CASRTARGEYNEQFF.

V gene TRBV5-4 combines with J gene TRBJ1-6, with D unclear. This CDR3 comprises 18 residues. Deletions cut 7 bases from V and 4 bases from J, with 24 bases between. Looked up from germline, CDR1 is SGHNT and CDR2 is YYREEE (reference sequence). CDR3 residues: CASSLMGTSRAYNSPLHF. As DNA, the CDR3 is TGTGCCAGCTCCCTCATGGGAACATCACGCGCTTATAATTCACCCCTCCACTTT.

The chain joins TRBV28 to TRBJ1-3, with TRBD1 identical over 7 bases. This CDR3 has 13 amino acids. From germline, CDR1 is MDHEN and CDR2 SYDVKM. The trim removed 7 bases at V and 2 bases at J, leaving 2 bases unmatched. The CDR3 DNA is TGTGCCAGCACGGACAGGCCTGGAAACACCATATATTTT. Translation: CASTDRPGNTIYF.

V is TRBV5-6 and J is TRBJ2-2, with 10 positions matching TRBD2. V shed 1 base and J 4 bases; nucleotides not matched to a gene: 7. There are 17 residues in the CDR3. Germline values: CDR1 SGHDT, CDR2 YYEEEE. In DNA, the CDR3 is TGTGCCAGCAGCTTGACCGGACTAGCGGAGTTCACCGGGGAGCTGTTTTTT. It encodes CASSLTGLAEFTGELFF.

The count of this clone is one. Other DNA sequences from this sample encode an identical CDR3 as well. The chain couples TRBV10-3 to TRBJ2-3, with D perhaps TRBD2 (6 bases). There are 15 residues in the CDR3. V was clipped by 0 bases and J by 2 bases, with 9 bases between them. In germline, CDR1 is ENHRY, CDR2 SYGVKD. CDR3 sequence reads: CAISESGGITDTQYF. The CDR3 region has the DNA TGTGCCATCAGTGAGTCAGGCGGGATCACAGATACGCAGTATTTT.

The chain employs TRBV18 and TRBJ2-7; 8 bases map to TRBD2. CDR3 length equals 16 residues. In germline, CDR1 is KGHSH, CDR2 LQKENI. Losses at the gene ends were 4 bases for V and 0 bases for J; bases not matched to a gene: 8. The CDR3 protein is CASSLMMSGSSYEQYF. CDR3 DNA: TGTGCCAGCTCACTAATGATGAGCGGGAGCTCCTACGAGCAGTACTTC.

This chain links TRBV27 with TRBJ1-5, with 7 positions matching TRBD1. Trimming took 4 bases from V and 0 from J; bases not matched to a gene: 15. The CDR3 sequence is 19 residues long. The germline V gene has CDR1 MNHEY and CDR2 SMNVEV (reference sequence). CDR3 sequence reads: CASSSVPQGGRYSNQPQHF. Here the CDR3 DNA reads TGTGCCAGCAGTTCCGTACCCCAGGGGGGGCGATATAGCAATCAGCCCCAGCATTTT.

Comments on this clone: The germline gene is not matched at one end of the junction; a read error may be the cause. V is TRBV6-5 and J is TRBJ2-3; D is unresolved. The CDR3 spans 13 residues. Germline lookup yields CDR1 MNHEY and CDR2 SVGAGI. The CDR3 DNA sequence: TGTGCCACGGAACGTGGTTACACAGATACGCGGTATTTT. Residues: CATERGYTDTRYF.

The chain uses TRBV7-9 and TRBJ2-3; tentative D call: TRBD2 (6 bases). The CDR3 is 14 residues long. Germline V gene lookup returns CDR1 SEHNR and CDR2 FQNEAQ (reference sequence). Trimming cost V 5 bases and J 4 bases, with 13 bases left between them. CDR3 residues: CASSPRELADTQYF. The CDR3 DNA reads TGTGCCAGCAGCCCGCGGGAACTCGCAGATACGCAGTATTTT.